Listed here are 23 T cell receptor beta chains from one sample, sequenced in a study of a mutant IDH1 vaccine in newly diagnosed glioma. The time point here: week 5, during vaccination. In every dose of vaccine, 300 ug of mutant IDH1 20-mer peptide was given alongside topical imiquimod. No cognate antigen is known for these TCRs. Assay used: immunoSEQ multiplex PCR; TCRdb lists only in-frame clones, some missing. The data contain roughly 62,000 clones, about 80% of them singletons. The specimen was PBMCs, collected from a glioma patient whose treatment included an IDH1 peptide vaccine. These TCRs come from a woman between 45 and 60 years old with glioma.

This clone appeared once. The chain is built from TRBV7-9 and TRBJ1-2, with 7 bases matching TRBD1. The junction had 13 bases not matched to a gene; V was cut back by 5 bases and J by 4 bases. The V gene's germline CDR1 is SEHNR and CDR2 FQNEAQ (reference sequence). The CDR3 length is 16 residues. CDR3 loop: CASSDDPGQLSYGYTF. The DNA of the CDR3 is TGTGCCAGCAGCGATGACCCGGGACAGCTGTCCTATGGCTACACCTTC.

The count of this clone is one. The chain carries TRBV14 and TRBJ2-7, with D possibly TRBD2 on 6 matching bases. Germline lookup yields CDR1 SGHDN and CDR2 FVKESK. CDR3 length: 14 amino acids. Trimming left V 1 base short and J 8 bases short, with 15 bases between. In DNA form, the CDR3 reads TGTGCCAGCAGCCAAGGAGGAGGGAACATGAAGCAGTACTTC. Protein: CASSQGGGNMKQYF.

This chain links TRBV19 with TRBJ1-1, with 10 nucleotides matching TRBD1. The CDR3 has 14 amino acids. Germline V gene data show CDR1 as LNHDA and CDR2 as SQIVND (reference sequence). V lost 5 bases, J lost 6 bases, and 6 bases stayed unmatched. The CDR3 spells CASSSSDRGPEAFF. The CDR3 DNA sequence: TGTGCCAGTAGTTCATCCGACAGGGGGCCTGAAGCTTTCTTT.

This chain links TRBV28 with TRBJ2-6; D is undetermined. There are 12 residues in the CDR3. The germline CDR1 and CDR2 sequences are MDHEN and SYDVKM. The V end was cut by 7 bases, the J end by 2 bases, with 3 bases between. The CDR3 loop is CASKAGANVLTF. The CDR3 nucleotides are TGTGCCAGCAAGGCTGGGGCCAACGTCCTGACTTTC.

The chain joins TRBV5-5 to TRBJ1-4, with D unclear. The CDR3 spans 16 residues. Germline CDR1 SGHKS, CDR2 YYEKEE (reference sequence). V was pared by 2 bases and J by 0 bases, with 11 bases between. The CDR3 DNA sequence: TGTGCCAGCAGCTTATGGGCCATTGCAACTAATGAAAAACTGTTTTTT. Translating it yields CASSLWAIATNEKLFF.

V is TRBV5-1 and J is TRBJ2-7, with 10 bases identical to TRBD1. V shed 3 bases, J shed 7 bases, and the junction held 7 bases outside the gene matches. The CDR3 has 14 residues. Per germline, CDR1 SGHRS and CDR2 YFSETQ. CDR3 bases: TGCGCCAGCAGCTGGGGACAGGGGACGGGAGAGCAGTACTTC. As protein: CASSWGQGTGEQYF.

This chain joins TRBV19 and TRBJ2-2; D is unclear. Trimming left V 3 bases short and J 4 bases short, with 9 bases between. Germline CDR1 and CDR2: LNHDA and SQIVND (reference sequence). The CDR3 loop spans 14 amino acids. The CDR3 DNA sequence: TGTGCCAGTAGTATTTGGGTGGCCACCGGGGAGCTGTTTTTT. Encoded protein: CASSIWVATGELFF.

CDR3 in DNA: TGTGCCTGGAGCCTCCGGACAGGGGGGCCCCAGCATTTT. The encoded protein is CAWSLRTGGPQHF. The rearrangement uses TRBV30 and TRBJ1-5, with 10 bases that match TRBD1. Per the germline V gene, CDR1 is GTSNPN and CDR2 is SVGIG (reference sequence). V lost 3 bases and J lost 9; bases outside the gene matches: 5. This CDR3 has 13 amino acids.

This clone occurred once. The chain is built from TRBV2 and TRBJ1-5; 7 positions match TRBD1. CDR1 is SNHLY, CDR2 FYNNEI, per germline. The V gene end was trimmed by 6 bases and the J gene end by 1 base; junction bases not matched to a gene: 3. The CDR3 has 14 residues. For the CDR3, the DNA is TGTGCCAGCAGGACGGACAGGAGCAATCAGCCCCAGCATTTT. Translating it yields CASRTDRSNQPQHF.

This clone was recorded a few times. The genes are TRBV5-1 and TRBJ2-2, with 9 positions matching TRBD1. J was trimmed by 3 bases and V by 4 bases; bases with no gene match: 1. This CDR3 is built from 14 residues. From germline, CDR1 is SGHRS and CDR2 YFSETQ. The DNA for the CDR3 is TGCGCCAGCAGCAGACAGGGGGACACCGGGGAGCTGTTTTTT. It yields the protein CASSRQGDTGELFF.

The chain employs TRBV19 and TRBJ1-5; possible D gene TRBD1, 6 bases. Trimming stripped 3 bases from V and 5 bases from J, with 14 bases between. The length of the CDR3 is 15 residues. The germline CDR1 and CDR2 sequences are LNHDA and SQIVND (reference sequence). CDR3 loop: CASSMGQGRDQPQHF. CDR3 DNA sequence: TGTGCCAGTAGTATGGGTCAGGGGAGAGATCAGCCCCAGCATTTT.

Only a few counts were recorded for this clone. V usage is TRBV5-1 and J usage is TRBJ1-1; 8 bases align to TRBD1. V lost 5 bases to trimming and J lost 9 bases; unmatched junction nucleotides: 15. The CDR3 runs to 15 residues. The germline V gene encodes CDR1 SGHRS and CDR2 YFSETQ. In DNA, the CDR3 is TGCGCCAGCAGGCAATCGACAGGGGCCGGGTCCCAAGCTTTCTTT. Protein sequence: CASRQSTGAGSQAFF.

This clone was seen just once. This chain links TRBV6-1 with TRBJ1-5; 10 nucleotides line up with TRBD1. The germline gives CDR1 MNHNS, CDR2 SASEGT. The CDR3 runs to 15 residues. The V gene end was trimmed by 6 bases and the J gene end by 4 bases; junction bases not matched to a gene: 6. CDR3 in amino acids: CASSWTGGFNQPQHF. In nucleotides, the CDR3 is TGTGCCAGCAGCTGGACAGGGGGATTTAATCAGCCCCAGCATTTT.

The chain recombines TRBV4-1 with TRBJ2-7; TRBD2 matches 13 bases. Germline V gene lookup returns CDR1 MGHRA and CDR2 YSYEKL. CDR3 length equals 18 residues. J lost 2 bases, V lost 3 bases, and 10 bases had no gene match. This CDR3 reads CASSQATLGLAGTYEQYF. Written as DNA, the CDR3 is TGCGCCAGCAGCCAGGCGACATTGGGACTAGCGGGGACCTACGAGCAGTACTTC.

This chain links TRBV5-6 with TRBJ2-5; 14 nucleotides agree with TRBD2. J was trimmed by 5 bases and V by 4 bases; bases with no gene match: 10. This CDR3 region has 17 residues. Germline CDR1 and CDR2: SGHDT and YYEEEE. Here the CDR3 DNA reads TGTGCCAGCAGCCGTCAAGGACTAGCGGGGGGCCAGGAGACCCAGTACTTC. This translates into CASSRQGLAGGQETQYF. Full variable domain (remainder filled in from reference TRBV5-6 and TRBJ2-5): DAGVTQSPTHLIKTRGQQVTLRCSPKSGHDTVSWYQQALGQGPQFIFQYYEEEERQRGNFPDRFSGHQFPNYSSELNVNALLLGDSALYLCASSRQGLAGGQETQYFGPGTRLLVL.

The chain combines TRBV5-1 with TRBJ2-3; 7 nucleotides agree with TRBD2. Germline V gives CDR1 SGHRS, CDR2 YFSETQ. The trim removed 1 base at V and 4 bases at J, leaving 3 bases unmatched. The length of the CDR3 is 14 residues. CDR3 protein: CASSLPSGADTQYF. As DNA, the CDR3 is TGCGCCAGCAGCTTGCCTAGCGGCGCAGATACGCAGTATTTT.

The chain recombines TRBV30 with TRBJ1-4; a weak D match, TRBD1 (5 bases). CDR1 is GTSNPN and CDR2 is SVGIG in the germline V gene (reference sequence). The CDR3 is 14 amino acids. V gave up 1 base and J gave up 3 bases, with 9 bases separating them. The CDR3 loop reads CAWSEGTSNEKLFF. The DNA of the CDR3 is TGTGCCTGGAGTGAAGGGACCTCTAATGAAAAACTGTTTTTT. Based on the CDR3 plus reference TRBV30 and TRBJ1-4, the full variable domain is SQTIHQWPATLVQPVGSPLSLECTVEGTSNPNLYWYRQAAGRGLQLLFYSVGIGQISSEVPQNLSASRPQDRQFILSSKKLLLSDSGFYLCAWSEGTSNEKLFFGSGTQLSVL.

This chain links TRBV2 with TRBJ1-2, with D hard to call. Germline-derived CDR1 and CDR2 are SNHLY and FYNNEI. Between the trimmed V and J ends, which lost 6 bases and 7 bases, there was a span of 9 bases. This CDR3 contains 11 residues. This chain's CDR3 is CASREAGGYTF. For the CDR3, the DNA is TGTGCCAGCAGGGAGGCCGGTGGCTACACCTTC.

This rearrangement joins TRBV6-6 to TRBJ1-1; D perhaps matches TRBD1 (5 bases). The CDR3 runs 13 residues. The V and J ends lost 6 bases and 4 bases respectively, with 12 bases between them. Looked up from germline, CDR1 is MNHNY and CDR2 is SVGAGI (reference sequence). This CDR3 is CASSRFGGTEAFF. The CDR3 nucleotides are TGTGCCAGCAGCCGCTTCGGGGGCACTGAAGCTTTCTTT.

This chain uses TRBV9 with TRBJ1-1; D gene unclear. Germline V gene sequence: CDR1 SGDLS, CDR2 YYNGEE. The CDR3 runs to 14 residues. V was pared by 0 bases and J by 0 bases, with 6 bases between. Written as DNA, the CDR3 is TGTGCCAGCAGCGTAGGGCAGATGAACACTGAAGCTTTCTTT. This sequence encodes CASSVGQMNTEAFF.

J is TRBJ1-4 and V is TRBV6-5; perhaps TRBD1 as D (5 bases). V was pared by 6 bases and J by 8 bases, with 10 bases between. Germline V lookup: CDR1 MNHEY, CDR2 SVGAGI. This CDR3 is 12 amino acids long. Here the CDR3 DNA reads TGTGCCAGCAGGCAGGGTGGGGAAAAACTGTTTTTT. It yields the protein CASRQGGEKLFF.

The chain links TRBV7-3 to TRBJ2-7, with TRBD2 as a possible D gene (6 bases). CDR3 length: 14 residues. The ends were cut back, 1 base at V and 2 bases at J, with 9 bases in the middle. Looked up from germline, CDR1 is SGHTA and CDR2 is FQGTGA. The chain's CDR3 is CASSLNGGPYEQYF. The CDR3 DNA reads as TGTGCCAGCAGCTTAAACGGGGGACCCTACGAGCAGTACTTC.

The V and J genes are TRBV6-1 and TRBJ2-5, with TRBD2 matching over 11 bases. Trimming removed 5 bases from V and 4 bases from J; junction bases left unmatched: 6. The CDR3 is 15 amino acids. CDR1 and CDR2 (germline): MNHNS, SASEGT. CDR3 region: CASSPHSGGGETQYF. Written as DNA, the CDR3 is TGTGCCAGCAGTCCCCATAGCGGGGGGGGAGAGACCCAGTACTTC.